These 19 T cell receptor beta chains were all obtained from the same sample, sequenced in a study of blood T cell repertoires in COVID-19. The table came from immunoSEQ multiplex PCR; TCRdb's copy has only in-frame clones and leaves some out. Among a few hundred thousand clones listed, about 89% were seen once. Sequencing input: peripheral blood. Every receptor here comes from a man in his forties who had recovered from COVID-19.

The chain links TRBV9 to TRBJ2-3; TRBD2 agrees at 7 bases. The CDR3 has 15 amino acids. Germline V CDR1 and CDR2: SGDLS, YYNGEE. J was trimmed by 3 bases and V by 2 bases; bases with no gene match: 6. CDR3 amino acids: CASSVQREGTDTQYF. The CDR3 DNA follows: TGTGCCAGCAGCGTCCAGCGGGAAGGGACAGATACGCAGTATTTT. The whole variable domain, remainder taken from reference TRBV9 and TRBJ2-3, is DSGVTQTPKHLITATGQRVTLRCSPRSGDLSVYWYQQSLDQGLQFLIQYYNGEERAKGNILERFSAQQFPDLHSELNLSSLELGDSALYFCASSVQREGTDTQYFGPGTRLTVL.

CDR3 loop: CASSVAAQGAATEAFF. The DNA for the CDR3 is TGTGCCAGCAGCGTAGCTGCCCAGGGGGCCGCCACTGAAGCTTTCTTT. This chain links TRBV9 with TRBJ1-1; 8 nucleotides line up with TRBD1. The CDR3 length is 16 residues. With V trimmed by 0 bases and J by 4 bases, 8 bases remained unmatched. Germline CDR1 and CDR2: SGDLS and YYNGEE.

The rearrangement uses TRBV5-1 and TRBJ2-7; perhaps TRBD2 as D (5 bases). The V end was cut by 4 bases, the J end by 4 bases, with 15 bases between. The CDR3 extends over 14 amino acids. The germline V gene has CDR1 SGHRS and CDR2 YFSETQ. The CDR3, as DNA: TGCGCCAGCAGCCGAGAGGGTTCAGGATACGAGCAGTACTTC. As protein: CASSREGSGYEQYF.

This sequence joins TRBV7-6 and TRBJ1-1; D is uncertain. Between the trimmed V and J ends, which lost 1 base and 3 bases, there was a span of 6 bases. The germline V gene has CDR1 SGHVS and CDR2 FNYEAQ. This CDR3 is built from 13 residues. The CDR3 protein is CASSLDGDTEAFF. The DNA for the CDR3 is TGTGCCAGCAGCTTAGACGGGGACACTGAAGCTTTCTTT.

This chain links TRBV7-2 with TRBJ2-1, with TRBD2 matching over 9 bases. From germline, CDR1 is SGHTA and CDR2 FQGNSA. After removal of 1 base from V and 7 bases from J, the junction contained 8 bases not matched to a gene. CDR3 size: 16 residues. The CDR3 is CASSLVGLAGRNEQFF. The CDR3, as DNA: TGTGCCAGCAGCTTAGTAGGCCTAGCGGGACGTAATGAGCAGTTCTTC.

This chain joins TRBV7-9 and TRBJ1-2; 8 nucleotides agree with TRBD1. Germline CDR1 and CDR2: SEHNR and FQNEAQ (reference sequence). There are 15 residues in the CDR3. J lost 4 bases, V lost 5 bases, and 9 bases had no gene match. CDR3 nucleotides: TGTGCCAGCAGCAGACCGACAGGGGATGGCTATGGCTACACCTTC. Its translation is CASSRPTGDGYGYTF.

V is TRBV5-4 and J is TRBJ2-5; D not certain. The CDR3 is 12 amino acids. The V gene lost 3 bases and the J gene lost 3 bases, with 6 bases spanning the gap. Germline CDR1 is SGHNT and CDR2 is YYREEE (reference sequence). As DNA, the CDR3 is TGTGCCAGCAGCTCAGTTAAAGAGACCCAGTACTTC. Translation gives CASSSVKETQYF.

The CDR3 region is CASSEFGQNTEAFF. For the CDR3, the DNA is TGTGCCAGCAGCGAATTCGGACAGAACACTGAAGCTTTCTTT. The chain recombines TRBV7-3 with TRBJ1-1, with D perhaps matching TRBD1 (5 bases). Trimming took 5 bases from V and 1 from J, leaving 11 bases between them. CDR3 size: 14 residues. Germline V gives CDR1 SGHTA, CDR2 FQGTGA.

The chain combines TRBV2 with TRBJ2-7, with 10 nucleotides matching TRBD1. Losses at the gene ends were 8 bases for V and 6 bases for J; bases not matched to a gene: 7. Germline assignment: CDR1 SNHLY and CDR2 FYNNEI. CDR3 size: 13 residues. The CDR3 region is CASGWTGGGEQYF. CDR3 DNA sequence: TGTGCCAGCGGGTGGACAGGGGGAGGCGAGCAGTACTTC.

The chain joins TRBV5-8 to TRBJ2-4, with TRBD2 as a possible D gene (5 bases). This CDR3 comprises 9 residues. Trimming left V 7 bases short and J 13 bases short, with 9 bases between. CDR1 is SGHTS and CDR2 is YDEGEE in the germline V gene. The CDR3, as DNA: TGTGCCAGCTGGGAGATCCAGTACTTC. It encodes CASWEIQYF.

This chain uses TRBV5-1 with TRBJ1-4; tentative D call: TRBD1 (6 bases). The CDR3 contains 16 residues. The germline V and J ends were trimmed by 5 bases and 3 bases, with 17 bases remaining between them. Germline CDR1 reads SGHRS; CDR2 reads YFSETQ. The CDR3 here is CASSRTGGSANEKLFF. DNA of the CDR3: TGCGCCAGCAGTCGTACGGGGGGCTCGGCTAATGAAAAACTGTTTTTT.

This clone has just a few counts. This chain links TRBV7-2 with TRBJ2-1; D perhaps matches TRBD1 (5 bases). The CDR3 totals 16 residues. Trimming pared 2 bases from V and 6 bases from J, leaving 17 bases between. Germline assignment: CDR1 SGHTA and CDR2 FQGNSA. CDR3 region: CASSLPLQGSRNEQFF. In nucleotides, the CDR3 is TGTGCCAGCAGCTTACCCCTCCAGGGATCTCGCAATGAGCAGTTCTTC.

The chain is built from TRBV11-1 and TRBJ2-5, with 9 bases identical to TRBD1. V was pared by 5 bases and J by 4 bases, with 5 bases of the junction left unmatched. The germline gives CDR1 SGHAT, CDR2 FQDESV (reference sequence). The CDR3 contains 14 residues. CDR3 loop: CASSPGQGGETQYF. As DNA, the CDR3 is TGTGCCAGCAGCCCGGGACAGGGTGGAGAGACCCAGTACTTC.

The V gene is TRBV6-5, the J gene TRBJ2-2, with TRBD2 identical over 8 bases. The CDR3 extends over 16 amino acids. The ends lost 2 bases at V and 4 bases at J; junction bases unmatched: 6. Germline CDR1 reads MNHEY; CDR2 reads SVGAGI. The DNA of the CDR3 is TGTGCCAGCAGTTACCTATACGGGAGGGCCACCGGGGAGCTGTTTTTT. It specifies CASSYLYGRATGELFF.

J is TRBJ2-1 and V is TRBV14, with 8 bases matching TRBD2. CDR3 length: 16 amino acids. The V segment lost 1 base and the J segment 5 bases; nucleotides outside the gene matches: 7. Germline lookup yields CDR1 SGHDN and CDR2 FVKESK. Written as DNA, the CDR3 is TGTGCCAGCAGCCAAGCTCCGACTAGCGACGACAATGAGCAGTTCTTC. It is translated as CASSQAPTSDDNEQFF.

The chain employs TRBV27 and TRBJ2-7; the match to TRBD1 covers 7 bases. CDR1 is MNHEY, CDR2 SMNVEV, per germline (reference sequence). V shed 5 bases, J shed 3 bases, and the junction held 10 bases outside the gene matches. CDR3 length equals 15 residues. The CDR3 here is CASSRSGTVDYEQYF. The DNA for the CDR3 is TGTGCCAGCAGTCGATCCGGGACAGTAGACTACGAGCAGTACTTC.

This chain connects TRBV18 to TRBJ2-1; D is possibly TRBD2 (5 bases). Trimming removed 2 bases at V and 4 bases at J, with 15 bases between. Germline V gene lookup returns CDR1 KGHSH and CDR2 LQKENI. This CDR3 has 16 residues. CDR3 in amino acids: CASSPSPGMWYNEQFF. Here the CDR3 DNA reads TGTGCCAGCTCACCAAGTCCGGGGATGTGGTACAATGAGCAGTTCTTC.

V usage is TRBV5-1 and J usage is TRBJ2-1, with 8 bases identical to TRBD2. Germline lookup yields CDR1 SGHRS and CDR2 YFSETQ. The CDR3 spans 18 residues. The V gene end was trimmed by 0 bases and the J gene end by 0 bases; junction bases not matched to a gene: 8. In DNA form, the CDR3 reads TGCGCCAGCAGCTTGGACGGCGGGGGGTCTTCCTCCTACAATGAGCAGTTCTTC. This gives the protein CASSLDGGGSSSYNEQFF. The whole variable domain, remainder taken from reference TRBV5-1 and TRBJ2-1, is KAGVTQTPRYLIKTRGQQVTLSCSPISGHRSVSWYQQTPGQGLQFLFEYFSETQRNKGNFPGRFSGRQFSNSRSEMNVSTLELGDSALYLCASSLDGGGSSSYNEQFFGPGTRLTVL.

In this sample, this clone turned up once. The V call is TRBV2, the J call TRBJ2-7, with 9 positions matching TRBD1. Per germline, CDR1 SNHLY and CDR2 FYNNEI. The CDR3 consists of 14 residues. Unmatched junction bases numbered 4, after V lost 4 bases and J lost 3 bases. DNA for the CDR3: TGTGCCAGCAGTGTGAACAGGGGGCTCTACGAGCAGTACTTC. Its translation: CASSVNRGLYEQYF.